A selection of T cell receptor beta chains follows, all from one sample in a study of identical twins. TCRdb reprocessed the 5' RACE reads with MiXCR, giving one entry per CDR3 protein. Among around 670,000 distinct CDR3 sequences listed, 5.5% to 6.5% were seen once. Sequenced material: naive T cells sorted from blood. The receptors here all came from a man aged 18 to 30 in good health. CDR3s include the opening cysteine and the closing phenylalanine or tryptophan. A D gene is named only where the DNA matches it firmly. Expanded clones are given a class, and other clones once, few, many or no size at all.

TGCGCCAGCAGCCCGACCGGGACTAGCCTCAATGAGCAGTTCTTC | CASSPTGTSLNEQFF | TRBJ2-1 | many | TRBD2 | TRBV4-3
TGTGCCAGCAACAGGGACTTCTATGGCTACACCTTC | CASNRDFYGYTF | TRBJ1-2 | many | - | TRBV28
TGTGCCAGCAGCAACCCTGATCGGGTTTCACCCCTCCACTTT | CASSNPDRVSPLHF | TRBJ1-6 | - | - | TRBV6-2/TRBV6-3
TGCGCCAGCAGCTTTACTAGCGGGAGCTACAATGAGCAGTTCTTC | CASSFTSGSYNEQFF | TRBJ2-1 | many | TRBD2 | TRBV7-9
TGTGCCAGCAGCTTAGGACTAGCGGATCTAGGCAATGAGCAGTTCTTC | CASSLGLADLGNEQFF | TRBJ2-1 | - | TRBD2 | TRBV7-2
TGCGCCAGCAGTCGACAGGGGAGAGATTTCGGGAACACTGAAGCTTTCTTT | CASSRQGRDFGNTEAFF | TRBJ1-1 | many | TRBD1 | TRBV5-1
TGCAGTGCTAGAGACCAACTGGAGGGAGGGCCCGGAAATGAGCAGTTCTTC | CSARDQLEGGPGNEQFF | TRBJ2-1 | - | TRBD2 | TRBV20-1
TGCAGTGCCAGGGCGGGAGCATCACCAGATACGCAGTATTTT | CSARAGASPDTQYF | TRBJ2-3 | many | TRBD2 | TRBV20-1
TGTGCCAGCAGCCCCGGACTAGTAGGCGATGAGCAGTTCTTC | CASSPGLVGDEQFF | TRBJ2-1 | many | TRBD2 | TRBV12-3/TRBV12-4
TGTGCCAGCAGTTTTCGCCACTGGCTAGCGGGAGACGAGCAGTACTTC | CASSFRHWLAGDEQYF | TRBJ2-7 | many | TRBD2 | TRBV12-3/TRBV12-4
TGTGCCAGCAGCTTAGGAGGGACAGAAGATCAGCCCCAGCATTTT | CASSLGGTEDQPQHF | TRBJ1-5 | - | TRBD1 | TRBV7-9
TGTGCCAGCAGCCCAGCCGGGACCCGAATGTACTTC | CASSPAGTRMYF | TRBJ2-4 | - | - | TRBV7-9